Reported below is one T cell receptor (beta chain). Its antigen is as yet unknown. The sample belongs to a study of graft-versus-host responses after intestinal transplantation. V shed 3 bases and J 0 bases; nucleotides not matched to a gene: 14. Looked up from germline, CDR1 is SNHLY and CDR2 is FYNNEI. The CDR3 loop spans 20 amino acids. Profiling relied on immunoSEQ multiplex PCR, and the TCRdb table lists in-frame clones only, not all of them. This table has around 100,000 clones, approximately 93% appearing once. The chain combines TRBV2 with TRBJ2-4; 10 positions agree with TRBD1. The TCR originated in a human donor who was the organ donor for an intestinal transplant. The sample consisted of unstimulated CD8+ T cells sorted from spleen or lymph node cells, taken before transplant. CDR3 in amino acids: CASSDPGTGEAILAKNIQYF. CDR3 in DNA: TGTGCCAGCAGTGATCCCGGGACAGGGGAGGCCATACTAGCCAAAAACATTCAGTACTTC.